The text below deals with one T cell receptor beta chain. Its antigen is currently not known. No quality values exist for individual bases; no much larger clone is one base distant. TCR beta CDR3 regions were sequenced from DNA using the immunoSEQ hsTCRbeta Kit. The original pipeline was this. The ImmunoSEQ Analyzer was used to analyse the TCR sequencing data. T cell clonality was defined as 1 minus Pielou's evenness computed on productive rearrangements. To measure T cell diversity, the inverse Simpson index was applied to productive templates. T cell density was defined as TCR beta template counts normalized to usable DNA, with usable DNA estimated by amplifying and sequencing housekeeping genes. Two-sided Kruskal-Wallis tests were used to compare TCR metrics between histologic stages. TCRdb holds this immuneACCESS table with in-frame rearrangements only. Some clones are missing; in checked studies, unresolved V genes explain under half, and the rest has no known cause. Clone size and V and J calls were adopted from that table, with D and trimming inferred from the DNA. The sample includes about 8,400 clones, with 80% to 85% observed a single time. The ten biggest clones cover 6.5% to 10% of the sample.

Between about 2013 and 2017, the patients underwent resection in either Japan or China. The histologic diagnosis of each case was independently confirmed on H&E slides by two lung cancer pathologists. To enrich premalignant or tumor cells for nucleic acid extraction, macro-dissection was performed after pathologic assessment. DNA was isolated from FFPE tissue using the AllPrep DNA/RNA FFPE Kit. From cysteine to phenylalanine, the CDR3 is 14 amino acids long. Only the CDR3 region is kept as DNA, spanning 42 bases read in frame from base 1. The germline V and J ends show losses of 10 bases and 5 bases respectively, and no gene match explains 12 bases of the junction. Based on the germline V gene, the CDR1 and CDR2 sequences are ENHRY and SYGVKD. The data were taken from a study of immune evolution from preneoplasia to lung adenocarcinoma (dated by TCRdb to the early 2020s). Looking at the study overall: No AAH lesions showed HLA loss of heterozygosity, compared with over 6% of AIS, around 15% of MIA and approximately 35% of ADC lesions. The study profiled immune contexture across lung adenocarcinoma precursors and invasive adenocarcinoma using immune gene expression, TCR sequencing and multiplex immunofluorescence. Resected precursor lesions (AAH, AIS, MIA) and invasive adenocarcinomas were compared against paired morphologically normal lung tissue. Sample size was determined by specimen availability and not by a prior power calculation. Whole exome sequencing and methylation data from the same cohort of nodules were integrated with the immune data. The overall cohort was made up of over 40 patients with pulmonary nodules who had surgical resection. TCR sequencing data came from 50 to 55 patients. According to the study, 100 to 120 samples went through TCR sequencing. POLYSOLVER was used to infer Class I HLA alleles from exome data, while LOHHLA was used to detect allele-specific HLA loss. What the authors observed across the whole study: T cell clonality was highest in KRAS-mutant nodules compared with EGFR-mutant or double wild-type lesions. The highest clonality was observed in normal lung, whereas higher T cell density and diversity but lower clonality appeared to be present in later-stage lesions. Normal lung had the highest top T cell clone frequencies, which appeared to decline progressively from AAH through AIS, MIA and invasive adenocarcinoma. The findings rested on association rather than direct causation, and larger cohorts with long-term follow-up and longitudinal biopsies were considered necessary. Because all patients came from Japan and China, whether the findings apply to Western populations was uncertain.

This clonotype was sampled from a person aged 45-60 years with lung adenocarcinoma. The chain was built from TRBV10-3 and TRBJ2-7, and 9 bases in between align with TRBD1. Input material: FFPE invasive lung adenocarcinoma tissue. The sample's cell subset or site label, decoded: frankly invasive lung adenocarcinoma (ADC). The CDR3 reads as follows: CATRRTGVIDEQYF. Here is the DNA: TGTGCCACGAGGCGGACAGGGGTTATCGACGAGCAGTACTTC.